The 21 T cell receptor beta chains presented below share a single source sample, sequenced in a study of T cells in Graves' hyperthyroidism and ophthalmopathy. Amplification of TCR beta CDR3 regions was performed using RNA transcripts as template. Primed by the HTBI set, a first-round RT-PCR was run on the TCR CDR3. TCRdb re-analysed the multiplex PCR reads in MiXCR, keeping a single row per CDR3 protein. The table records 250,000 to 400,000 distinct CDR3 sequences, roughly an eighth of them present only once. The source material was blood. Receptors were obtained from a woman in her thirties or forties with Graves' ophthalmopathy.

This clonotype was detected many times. The chain's CDR3 is CASSLAPDGAEAFF. The DNA of the CDR3 is TGCGCCAGCAGCTTGGCGCCGGATGGGGCTGAAGCTTTCTTT. The chain combines TRBV5-1 with TRBJ1-1; D call uncertain. The CDR3 has 14 amino acids. V lost 0 bases to trimming and J lost 6 bases, with 12 bases between them. Germline CDR1 SGHRS, CDR2 YFSETQ.

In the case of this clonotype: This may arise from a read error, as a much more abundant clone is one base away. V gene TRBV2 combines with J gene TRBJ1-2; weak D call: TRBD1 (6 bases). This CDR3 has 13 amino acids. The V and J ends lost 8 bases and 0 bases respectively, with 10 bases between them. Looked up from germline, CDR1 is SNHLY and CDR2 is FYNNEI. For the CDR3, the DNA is TGTGCCAGCGGTTCAGGGGCTAACTATGGCTACACCTTC. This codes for CASGSGANYGYTF.

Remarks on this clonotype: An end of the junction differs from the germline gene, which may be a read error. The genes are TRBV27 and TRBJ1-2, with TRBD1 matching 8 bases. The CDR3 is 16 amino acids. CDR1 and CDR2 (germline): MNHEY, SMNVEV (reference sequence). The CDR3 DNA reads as TGTGCCAGCAGTTTATACCCAGGGGGCGCTTGGTATGACTACACCTTC. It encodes CASSLYPGGAWYDYTF.

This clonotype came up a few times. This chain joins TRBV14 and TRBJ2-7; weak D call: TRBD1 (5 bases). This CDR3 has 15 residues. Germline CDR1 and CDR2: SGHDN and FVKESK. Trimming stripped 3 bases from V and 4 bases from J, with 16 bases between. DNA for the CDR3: TGTGCCAGCAGCCAGGATTTGTGGGGCTCTTACGAGCAGTACTTC. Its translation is CASSQDLWGSYEQYF.

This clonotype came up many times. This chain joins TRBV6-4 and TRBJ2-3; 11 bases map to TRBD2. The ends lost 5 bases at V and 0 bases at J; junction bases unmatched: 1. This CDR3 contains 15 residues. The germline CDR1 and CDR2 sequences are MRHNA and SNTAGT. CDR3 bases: TGTGCCAGCAGTCGACTAGCGGGAAGCACAGATACGCAGTATTTT. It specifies CASSRLAGSTDTQYF.

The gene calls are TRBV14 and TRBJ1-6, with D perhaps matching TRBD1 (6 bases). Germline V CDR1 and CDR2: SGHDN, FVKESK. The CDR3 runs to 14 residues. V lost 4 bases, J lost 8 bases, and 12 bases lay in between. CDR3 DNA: TGTGCCAGCAGCCGAGACAGGAGATATTCACCCCTCCACTTT. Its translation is CASSRDRRYSPLHF.

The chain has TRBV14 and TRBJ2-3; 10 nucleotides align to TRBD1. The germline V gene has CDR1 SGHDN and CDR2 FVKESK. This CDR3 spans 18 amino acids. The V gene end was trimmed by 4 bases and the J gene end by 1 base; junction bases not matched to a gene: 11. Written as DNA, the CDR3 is TGTGCCAGCAGCCCCACAGAGGGACAGGGGTTCGGCACAGATACGCAGTATTTT. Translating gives CASSPTEGQGFGTDTQYF.

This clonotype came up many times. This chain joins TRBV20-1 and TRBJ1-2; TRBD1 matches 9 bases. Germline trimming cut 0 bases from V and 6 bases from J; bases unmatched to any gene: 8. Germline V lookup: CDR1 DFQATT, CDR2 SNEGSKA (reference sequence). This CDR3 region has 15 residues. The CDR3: CSARDFGTGTDGYTF. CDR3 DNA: TGCAGTGCTAGAGATTTTGGGACAGGGACGGATGGCTACACCTTC.

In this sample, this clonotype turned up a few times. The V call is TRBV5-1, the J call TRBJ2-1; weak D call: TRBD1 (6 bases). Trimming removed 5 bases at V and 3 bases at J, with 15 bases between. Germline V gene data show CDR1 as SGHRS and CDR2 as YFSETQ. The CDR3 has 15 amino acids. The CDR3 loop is CASRSSGTNYNEQFF. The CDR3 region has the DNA TGCGCCAGCAGGTCATCCGGGACAAACTACAATGAGCAGTTCTTC.

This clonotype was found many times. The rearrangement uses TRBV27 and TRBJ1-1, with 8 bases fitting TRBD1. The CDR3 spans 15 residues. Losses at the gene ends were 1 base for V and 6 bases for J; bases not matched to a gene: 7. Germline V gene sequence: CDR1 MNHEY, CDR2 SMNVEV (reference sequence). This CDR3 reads CASSLYAGGVAEAFF. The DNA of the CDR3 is TGTGCCAGCAGTTTATATGCAGGGGGCGTAGCTGAAGCTTTCTTT.

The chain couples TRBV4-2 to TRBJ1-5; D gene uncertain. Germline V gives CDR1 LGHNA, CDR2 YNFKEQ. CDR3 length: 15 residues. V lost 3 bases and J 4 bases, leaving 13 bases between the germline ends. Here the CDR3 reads CASSQLDGENQPQHF. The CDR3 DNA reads TGTGCCAGCAGCCAGCTTGACGGGGAGAATCAGCCCCAGCATTTT.

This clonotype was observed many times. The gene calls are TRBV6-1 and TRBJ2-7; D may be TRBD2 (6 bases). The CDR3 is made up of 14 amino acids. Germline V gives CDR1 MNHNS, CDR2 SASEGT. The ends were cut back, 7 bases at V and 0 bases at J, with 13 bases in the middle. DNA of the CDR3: TGTGCCAGCAAAAGGGACTTTACCTCCTACGAGCAGTACTTC. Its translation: CASKRDFTSYEQYF.

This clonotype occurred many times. The CDR3 reads CSAGWSYEQYF. CDR3 DNA: TGCAGTGCTGGCTGGAGCTACGAGCAGTACTTC. J is TRBJ2-7 and V is TRBV20-1, with D unclear. CDR1 DFQATT and CDR2 SNEGSKA come from the germline V gene (reference sequence). This CDR3 contains 11 residues. V lost 5 bases, J lost 3 bases, and 8 bases lay in between.

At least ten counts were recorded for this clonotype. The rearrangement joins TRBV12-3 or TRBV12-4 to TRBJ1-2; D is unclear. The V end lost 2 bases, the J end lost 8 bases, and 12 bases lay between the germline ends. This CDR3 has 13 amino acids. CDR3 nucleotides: TGTGCCAGCAGTTTATTGTCCCTTGGGGGCTACACCTTC. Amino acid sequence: CASSLLSLGGYTF.

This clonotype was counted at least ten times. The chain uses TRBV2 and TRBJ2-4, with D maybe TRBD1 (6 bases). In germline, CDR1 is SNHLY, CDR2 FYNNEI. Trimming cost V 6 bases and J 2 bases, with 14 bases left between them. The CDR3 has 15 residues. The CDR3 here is CASSFEQGSKNIQYF. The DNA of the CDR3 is TGTGCCAGCAGCTTTGAACAGGGATCCAAAAACATTCAGTACTTC. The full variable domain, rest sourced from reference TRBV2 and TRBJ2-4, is EPEVTQTPSHQVTQMGQEVILRCVPISNHLYFYWYRQILGQKVEFLVSFYNNEISEKSEIFDDQFSVERPDGSNFTLKIRSTKLEDSAMYFCASSFEQGSKNIQYFGAGTRLSVL.

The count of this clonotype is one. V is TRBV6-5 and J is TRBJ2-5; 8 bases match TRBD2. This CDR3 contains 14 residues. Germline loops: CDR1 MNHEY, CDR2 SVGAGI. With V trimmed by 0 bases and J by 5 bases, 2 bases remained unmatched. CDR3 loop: CASSYSAGVETQYF. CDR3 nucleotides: TGTGCCAGCAGTTACTCAGCGGGAGTGGAGACCCAGTACTTC.

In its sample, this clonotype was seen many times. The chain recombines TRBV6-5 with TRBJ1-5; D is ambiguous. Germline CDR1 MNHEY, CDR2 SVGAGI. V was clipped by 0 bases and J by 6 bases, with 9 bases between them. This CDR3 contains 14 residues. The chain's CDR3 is CASSYSPNSQPQHF. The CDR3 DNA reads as TGTGCCAGCAGTTACTCCCCCAATTCTCAGCCCCAGCATTTT.

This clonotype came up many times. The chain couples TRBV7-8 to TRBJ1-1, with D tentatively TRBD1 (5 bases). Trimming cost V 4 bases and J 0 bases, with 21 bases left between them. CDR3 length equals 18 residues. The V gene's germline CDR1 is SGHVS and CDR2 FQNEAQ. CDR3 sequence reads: CASSSNAVRQPMNTEAFF. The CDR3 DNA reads TGTGCCAGCAGCTCAAACGCAGTTCGACAGCCTATGAACACTGAAGCTTTCTTT.

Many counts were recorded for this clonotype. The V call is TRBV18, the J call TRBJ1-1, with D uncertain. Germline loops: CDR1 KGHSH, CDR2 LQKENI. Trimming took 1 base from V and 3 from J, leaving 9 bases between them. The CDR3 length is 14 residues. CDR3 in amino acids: CASSPQWRDTEAFF. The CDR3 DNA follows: TGTGCCAGCTCACCACAGTGGCGCGACACTGAAGCTTTCTTT.

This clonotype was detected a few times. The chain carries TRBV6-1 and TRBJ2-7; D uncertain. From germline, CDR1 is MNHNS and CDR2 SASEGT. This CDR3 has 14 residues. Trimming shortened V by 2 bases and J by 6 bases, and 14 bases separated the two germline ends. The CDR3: CASSELGARGEQYF. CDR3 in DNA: TGTGCCAGCAGTGAATTGGGTGCGCGCGGCGAGCAGTACTTC.

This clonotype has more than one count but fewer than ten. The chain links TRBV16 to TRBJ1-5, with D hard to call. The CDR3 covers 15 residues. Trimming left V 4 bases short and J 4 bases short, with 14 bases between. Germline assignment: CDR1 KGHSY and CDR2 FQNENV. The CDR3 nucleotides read TGTGCCAGCAGCCCAGAGTTTCTTGGTAATCAGCCCCAGCATTTT. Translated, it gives CASSPEFLGNQPQHF.